This T cell receptor (beta chain) was found in a study of OX40 agonist ivuxolimab in advanced cancers. Study-wide points: Individuals who were partial responders at 0.1-3.0 mg/kg had clonal expansion that ranked among the lowest.

This table comes from immunoSEQ multiplex PCR, and its TCRdb copy is limited to in-frame clones, with some not included. Here the sample spans approximately 50,000 clones, 65% to 85% being singletons. This clone has just one count. Its antigen is not identified. Germline CDR1 is SGDLS and CDR2 is YYNGEE. Trimming at V came to 2 bases and at J to 10 bases, leaving 15 bases not matched to a gene. The CDR3 runs to 16 residues. The clonotype originates from an adult with an advanced solid tumor such as melanoma, head and neck, liver or kidney cancer. The source material was CD4+ or CD8+ T cells sorted from blood, sampled in a trial of the OX40 agonist ivuxolimab. The V gene is TRBV9, the J gene TRBJ2-1; 7 bases agree with TRBD1. CDR3 coding DNA: TGTGCCAGCAGCGTGAGTTCAAACAGGGGACAAAGCGAGCAGTTCTTC. This sequence encodes CASSVSSNRGQSEQFF.